The next 16 T cell receptor beta chains were all read from a single sample in a study of blood T cell repertoires in COVID-19. Here immunoSEQ multiplex PCR was the method, and the copy in TCRdb shows in-frame clones only, minus some. The sample lists under 500,000 clones, around 89% seen once, with roughly 4% in the top ten. Sequencing input: peripheral blood. The receptors were gathered from a woman between 25 and 40 years old with acute or convalescent COVID-19.

The CDR3 region is CASSEGSLGSRGYTF. The DNA of the CDR3 is TGTGCCAGCAGTGAAGGATCCCTAGGATCACGCGGCTACACCTTC. V is TRBV6-1 and J is TRBJ1-2; D remains unclear. The V end was cut by 1 base, the J end by 8 bases, with 17 bases between. The CDR3 covers 15 residues. Germline CDR1 and CDR2: MNHNS and SASEGT.

This clone has only one observation. This chain uses TRBV29-1 with TRBJ1-1, with D hard to call. This CDR3 contains 16 residues. Between the trimmed V and J ends, which lost 3 bases and 0 bases, there was a span of 17 bases. Germline V CDR1 and CDR2: SQVTM, ANQGSEA. The CDR3 sequence: CSVDPDSLDMNTEAFF. DNA of the CDR3: TGCAGCGTTGACCCTGACTCGTTAGATATGAACACTGAAGCTTTCTTT.

This clone was detected a few times. CDR3 nucleotides: TGTGCCAGCAGCTTAGGTATAGCGGGTTACAATGAGCAGTTCTTC. Its protein is CASSLGIAGYNEQFF. This chain links TRBV11-1 with TRBJ2-1; 7 positions match TRBD2. Per the germline V gene, CDR1 is SGHAT and CDR2 is FQDESV (reference sequence). The V segment lost 1 base and the J segment 4 bases; nucleotides outside the gene matches: 4. The CDR3 covers 15 residues. Complete variable domain (other parts from reference TRBV11-1 and TRBJ2-1): EAEVAQSPRYKITEKSQAVAFWCDPISGHATLYWYRQILGQGPELLVQFQDESVVDDSQLPKDRFSAERLKGVDSTLKIQPAELGDSAMYLCASSLGIAGYNEQFFGPGTRLTVL.

This chain uses TRBV3-1 (or the pseudogene TRBV3-2) with TRBJ2-3; no clear D. The CDR3 totals 15 residues. The germline CDR1 and CDR2 sequences are LGHDT and YNNKEL (reference sequence). V lost 2 bases, J lost 2 bases, and 11 bases lay in between. CDR3 protein: CASSQSDDNTDTQYF. The CDR3 DNA reads as TGTGCCAGCAGCCAATCTGACGACAACACAGATACGCAGTATTTT.

The genes are TRBV5-4 and TRBJ2-5, with a tentative D call TRBD2 (6 bases). The V end lost 3 bases, the J end lost 5 bases, and 17 bases lay between the germline ends. The CDR3 totals 15 residues. Germline loops: CDR1 SGHNT, CDR2 YYREEE (reference sequence). CDR3 nucleotides: TGTGCCAGCAGCTCATCCCGGGACTTAGTGGAGACCCAGTACTTC. Translation: CASSSSRDLVETQYF.

J is TRBJ1-1 and V is TRBV27; 7 nucleotides line up with TRBD1. The CDR3 is 16 amino acids. Germline values: CDR1 MNHEY, CDR2 SMNVEV (reference sequence). Unmatched junction bases numbered 15, after V lost 4 bases and J lost 7 bases. CDR3 DNA sequence: TGTGCCAGCAGTTCCGCCGGGACAGCTGCCTCGGTTGAAGCTTTCTTT. Its protein is CASSSAGTAASVEAFF.

This chain uses TRBV6-1 with TRBJ1-6; TRBD1 matches at 7 bases. The V and J ends lost 4 bases and 6 bases, in that order; junction bases with no gene match: 12. Germline V CDR1 and CDR2: MNHNS, SASEGT. The CDR3 extends over 17 amino acids. The CDR3 protein is CASSGGQFEYFNSPLHF. The CDR3, as DNA: TGTGCCAGCAGTGGGGGACAGTTTGAATATTTTAATTCACCCCTCCACTTT.

This chain links TRBV7-8 with TRBJ1-6; D not resolved. The germline CDR1 and CDR2 sequences are SGHVS and FQNEAQ. The CDR3 contains 15 residues. Trimming shortened V by 7 bases and J by 0 bases, and 10 bases separated the two germline ends. The chain's CDR3 is CASNQESSYNSPLHF. Here the CDR3 DNA reads TGTGCCAGCAACCAGGAAAGCTCCTATAATTCACCCCTCCACTTT.

V usage is TRBV23-1 and J usage is TRBJ2-4; D unclear. TRBV23-1 is given ORF status, its function remaining uncertain. This CDR3 contains 14 residues. With 4 bases removed from V and 7 bases from J, the gap between germline ends came to 14 bases. The CDR3: CASSPRGPGNIQYF. As DNA, the CDR3 is TGCGCCAGCAGTCCTCGAGGTCCCGGGAACATTCAGTACTTC.

As for this clone: The same CDR3 arises from other DNA sequences in this sample as well. V and J are TRBV18 and TRBJ1-1; the D is unclear. CDR3 length equals 13 residues. The germline V and J ends were trimmed by 2 bases and 3 bases, with 7 bases remaining between them. Per the germline V gene, CDR1 is KGHSH and CDR2 is LQKENI. CDR3 nucleotide sequence: TGTGCCAGCTCACCAAGGCAGGACACTGAAGCTTTCTTT. As protein: CASSPRQDTEAFF.

This chain connects TRBV18 to TRBJ1-1; unclear D gene. CDR1 KGHSH and CDR2 LQKENI come from the germline V gene. V was pared by 3 bases and J by 0 bases, with 11 bases between. The CDR3 has 15 amino acids. CDR3 region: CASSPPSTVNTEAFF. The CDR3 DNA is TGTGCCAGCTCACCTCCCTCAACGGTGAACACTGAAGCTTTCTTT.

The chain recombines TRBV29-1 with TRBJ1-2; D perhaps matches TRBD1 (6 bases). Trimming took 7 bases from V and 0 from J, leaving 18 bases between them. The CDR3 contains 15 residues. Germline V gene lookup returns CDR1 SQVTM and CDR2 ANQGSEA. The CDR3, as DNA: TGCAGCGCCACCGGGACACTGAGAACTAACTATGGCTACACCTTC. Translated, it gives CSATGTLRTNYGYTF.

The V and J genes are TRBV11-2 and TRBJ2-2; the D gene is possibly TRBD2 (6 bases). Trimming left V 2 bases short and J 3 bases short, with 10 bases between. The CDR3 spans 15 residues. Germline assignment: CDR1 SGHAT and CDR2 FQNNGV. CDR3 nucleotide sequence: TGTGCCAGCAGCTTACGCGGGGATGACACCGGGGAGCTGTTTTTT. Protein product: CASSLRGDDTGELFF.

V usage is TRBV7-3 and J usage is TRBJ2-2; 7 bases are shared with TRBD2. CDR3 length equals 16 residues. V dropped 5 bases and J dropped 7; count of bases not matched to a gene: 13. Germline lookup yields CDR1 SGHTA and CDR2 FQGTGA. The CDR3 is CASSVGRSLLGGELFF. CDR3 DNA: TGTGCCAGCAGCGTCGGGAGGAGCCTTTTAGGCGGGGAGCTGTTTTTT.

The chain links TRBV7-2 to TRBJ2-7, with D perhaps matching TRBD1 (6 bases). The CDR3 runs 14 residues. Trimming took 6 bases from V and 0 from J, leaving 12 bases between them. Germline CDR1 reads SGHTA; CDR2 reads FQGNSA. The CDR3 DNA sequence: TGTGCCAGCAGAACTACAGGGAACTCCTACGAGCAGTACTTC. Its protein product is CASRTTGNSYEQYF.

The chain is built from TRBV7-9 and TRBJ1-4; D possibly corresponds to TRBD1 (6 bases). CDR1 is SEHNR and CDR2 is FQNEAQ in the germline V gene (reference sequence). This CDR3 has 15 amino acids. Deletions cut 5 bases from V and 4 bases from J, with 14 bases between. The CDR3 spells CASSETGYSNEKLFF. The CDR3 nucleotides read TGTGCCAGCAGCGAAACAGGGTACAGTAATGAAAAACTGTTTTTT.